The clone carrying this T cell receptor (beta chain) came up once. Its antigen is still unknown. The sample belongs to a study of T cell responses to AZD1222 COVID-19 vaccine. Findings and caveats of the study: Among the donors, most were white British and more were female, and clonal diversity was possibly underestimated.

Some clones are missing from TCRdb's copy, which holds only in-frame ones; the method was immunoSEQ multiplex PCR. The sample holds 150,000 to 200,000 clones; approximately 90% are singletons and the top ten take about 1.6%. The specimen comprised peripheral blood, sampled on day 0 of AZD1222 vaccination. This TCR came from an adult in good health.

The CDR3 sequence: CASSDVGPIETQYF. CDR3 in DNA: TGTGCCAGCAGTGACGTCGGACCAATAGAGACCCAGTACTTC. The chain links TRBV2 to TRBJ2-5, with D hard to call. V shed 3 bases and J shed 4 bases, with 12 bases lying between them. The CDR3 contains 14 residues. Germline lookup yields CDR1 SNHLY and CDR2 FYNNEI.